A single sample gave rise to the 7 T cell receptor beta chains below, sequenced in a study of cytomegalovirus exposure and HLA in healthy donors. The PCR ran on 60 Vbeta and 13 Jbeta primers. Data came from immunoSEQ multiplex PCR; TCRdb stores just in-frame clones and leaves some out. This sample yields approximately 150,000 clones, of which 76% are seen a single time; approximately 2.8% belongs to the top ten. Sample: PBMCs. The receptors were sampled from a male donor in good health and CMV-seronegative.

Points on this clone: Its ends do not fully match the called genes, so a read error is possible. The CDR3 coding sequence is TGTGCCGGCAGCCATAGCGGGTCGAACGGGGAGCTGTTTTTT. This translates into CAGSHSGSNGELFF. The J gene is TRBJ2-2, the V gene TRBV7-2; 7 nucleotides agree with TRBD2. This CDR3 is built from 14 residues. Per germline, CDR1 SGHTA and CDR2 FQGNSA.

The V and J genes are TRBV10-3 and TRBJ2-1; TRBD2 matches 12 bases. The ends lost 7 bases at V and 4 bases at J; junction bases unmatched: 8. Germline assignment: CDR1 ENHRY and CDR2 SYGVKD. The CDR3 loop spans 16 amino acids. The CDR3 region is CAITQTSGSAYNEQFF. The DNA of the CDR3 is TGTGCCATCACTCAGACTAGCGGGAGCGCTTACAATGAGCAGTTCTTC.

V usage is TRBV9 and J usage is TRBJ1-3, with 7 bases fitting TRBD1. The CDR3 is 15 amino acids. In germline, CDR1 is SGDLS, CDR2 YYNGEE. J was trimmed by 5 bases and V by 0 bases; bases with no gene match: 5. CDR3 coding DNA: TGTGCCAGCAGCGTAGATATACAGGGGCGAAACACCATATATTTT. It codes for CASSVDIQGRNTIYF.

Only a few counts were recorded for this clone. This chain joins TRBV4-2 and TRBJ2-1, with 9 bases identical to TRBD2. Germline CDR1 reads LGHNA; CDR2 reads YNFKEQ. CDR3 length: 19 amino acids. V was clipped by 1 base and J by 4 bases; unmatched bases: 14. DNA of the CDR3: TGTGCCAGCAGCCAAGTCAGAGATAGTGGCGGGGGGGCGTACAATGAGCAGTTCTTC. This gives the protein CASSQVRDSGGGAYNEQFF.

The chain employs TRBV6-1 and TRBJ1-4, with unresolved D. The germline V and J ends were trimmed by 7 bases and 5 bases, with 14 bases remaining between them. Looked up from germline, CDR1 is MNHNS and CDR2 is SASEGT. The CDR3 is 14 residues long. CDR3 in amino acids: CASTPRGGNEKLFF. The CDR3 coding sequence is TGTGCCAGCACTCCAAGAGGAGGAAATGAAAAACTGTTTTTT.

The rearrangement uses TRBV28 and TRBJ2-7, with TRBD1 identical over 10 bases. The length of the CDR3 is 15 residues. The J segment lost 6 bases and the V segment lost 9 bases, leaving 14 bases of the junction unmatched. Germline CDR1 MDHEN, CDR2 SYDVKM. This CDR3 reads CASQEMGQGKSEQYF. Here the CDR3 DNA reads TGTGCCAGTCAGGAAATGGGACAGGGGAAAAGCGAGCAGTACTTC. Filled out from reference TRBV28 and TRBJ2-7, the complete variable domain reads DVKVTQSSRYLVKRTGEKVFLECVQDMDHENMFWYRQDPGLGLRLIYFSYDVKMKEKGDIPEGYSVSREKKERFSLILESASTNQTSMYLCASQEMGQGKSEQYFGPGTRLTVT.

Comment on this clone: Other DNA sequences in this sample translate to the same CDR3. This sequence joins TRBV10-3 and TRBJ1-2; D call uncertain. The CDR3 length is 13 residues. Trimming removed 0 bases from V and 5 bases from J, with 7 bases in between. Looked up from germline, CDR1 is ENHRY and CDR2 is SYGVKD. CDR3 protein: CAISESSGYGYTF. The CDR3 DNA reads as TGTGCCATCAGTGAGTCGAGTGGTTATGGCTACACCTTC.